The source of this T cell receptor beta chain is a study of T-cell reconstitution after alpha-beta-depleted transplantation in children. Many counts were recorded for this clonotype. Germline V gene sequence: CDR1 SQVTM, CDR2 ANQGSEA. The CDR3 is 15 residues long. Trimming took 8 bases from V and 4 from J, leaving 22 bases between them. Preparation of the TCRbeta library involved a method that used unique molecular identifiers. In TCRdb, the PCR reads were re-called with MiXCR into one record per CDR3 protein. The sample yields about half a million distinct CDR3 sequences, around 13% seen once. The clonotype was recovered from a human donor who donated a stem cell graft to a child with combined immunodeficiency. This chain links TRBV29-1 with TRBJ2-3; D not certain. The material was PBMCs from the stem cell graft donor, obtained from the stem cell graft. This CDR3 is CSITRRWVESDTQYF. The CDR3 DNA is TGCAGCATCACGAGGCGGTGGGTAGAGTCAGATACGCAGTATTTT.